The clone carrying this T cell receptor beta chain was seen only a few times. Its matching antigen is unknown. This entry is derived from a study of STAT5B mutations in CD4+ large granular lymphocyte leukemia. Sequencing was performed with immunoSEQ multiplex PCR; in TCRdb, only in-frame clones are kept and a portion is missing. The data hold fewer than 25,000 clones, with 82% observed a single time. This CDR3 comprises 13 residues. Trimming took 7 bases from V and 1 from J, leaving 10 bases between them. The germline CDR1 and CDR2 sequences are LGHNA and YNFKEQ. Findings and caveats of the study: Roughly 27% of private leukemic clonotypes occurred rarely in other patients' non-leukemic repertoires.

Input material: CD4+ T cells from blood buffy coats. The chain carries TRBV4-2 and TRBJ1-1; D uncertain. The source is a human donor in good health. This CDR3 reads CASTKRQNTEAFF. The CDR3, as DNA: TGTGCCAGCACGAAGAGACAGAACACTGAAGCTTTCTTT.